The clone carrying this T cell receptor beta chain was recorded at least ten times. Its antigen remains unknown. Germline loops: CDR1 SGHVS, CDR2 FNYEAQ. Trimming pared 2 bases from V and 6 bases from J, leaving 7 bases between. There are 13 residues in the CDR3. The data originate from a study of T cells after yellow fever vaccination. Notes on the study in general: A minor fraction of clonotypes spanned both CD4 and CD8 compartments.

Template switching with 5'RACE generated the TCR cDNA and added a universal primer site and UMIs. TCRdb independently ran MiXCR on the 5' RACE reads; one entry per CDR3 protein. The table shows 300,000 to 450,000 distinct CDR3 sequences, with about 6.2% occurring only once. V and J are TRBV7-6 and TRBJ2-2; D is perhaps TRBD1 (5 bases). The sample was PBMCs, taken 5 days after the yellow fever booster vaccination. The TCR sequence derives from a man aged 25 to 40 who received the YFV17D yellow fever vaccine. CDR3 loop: CASSLSGSGELFF. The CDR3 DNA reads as TGTGCCAGCAGCTTATCAGGGTCCGGGGAGCTGTTTTTT.